This TCR beta chain was sequenced in a study of breast tumors, draining lymph nodes, adjacent tissues. Study-level points and caveats: Findings are consistent with lymph node origin and intratumoral expansion of most tumor T cells. Tumor T cell lymph node origin was a supported hypothesis, not proven. Luminal-like breast cancer showed significantly greater tumor-nontumor repertoire similarity than basal-like breast cancer did. Tumors had less TCR diversity than lymph nodes, more than nontumor tissue.

One entry per CDR3 protein results from TCRdb running MiXCR on the multiplex PCR reads. This sample has fewer than 300,000 distinct CDR3 sequences, with approximately 31% found just once. The germline gives CDR1 SNHLY, CDR2 FYNNEI. With V trimmed by 6 bases and J by 0 bases, 2 bases remained unmatched. The CDR3 spans 15 residues. This clonotype has ten or more counts. Antigen unknown. Axillary draining lymph nodes of breast cancer patients supplied the node samples. The sample comprised axillary lymph node tissue. The chain employs TRBV2 and TRBJ2-2, with 9 bases lining up with TRBD2. The sequence came from a female donor with breast cancer. Some clones in this sample may be carry-over from other donors' samples. CDR3 nucleotides: TGTGCCAGCAGGTCTAGCGGGGCGAACACCGGGGAGCTGTTTTTT. This codes for CASRSSGANTGELFF.